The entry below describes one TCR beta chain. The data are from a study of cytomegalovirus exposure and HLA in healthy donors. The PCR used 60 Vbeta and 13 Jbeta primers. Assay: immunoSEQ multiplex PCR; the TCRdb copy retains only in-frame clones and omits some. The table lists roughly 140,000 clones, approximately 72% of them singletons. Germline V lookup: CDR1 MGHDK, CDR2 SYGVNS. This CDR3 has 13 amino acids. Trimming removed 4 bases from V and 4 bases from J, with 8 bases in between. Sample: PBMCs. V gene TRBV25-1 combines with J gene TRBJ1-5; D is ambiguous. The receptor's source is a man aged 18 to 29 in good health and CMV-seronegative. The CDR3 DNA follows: TGTGCCAGCAGTGGGCCAGTAAATCAGCCCCAGCATTTT. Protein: CASSGPVNQPQHF.